This TCR beta chain is from a study of PD-1 blockade in classical Hodgkin lymphoma (dated by TCRdb to the early 2020s). At the level of the whole study: Nivolumab dosing was 3 mg/kg intravenously every 2 weeks, continuing until either disease progression or unacceptable toxicity. A peripheral blood immune signature of response to PD-1 blockade in classical Hodgkin lymphoma was defined using TCR beta sequencing and CyTOF.

According to the study, the label for this sample's time point signals: cycle 2 day 1 (C2D1) of nivolumab. All trial patients had relapsed after autologous stem cell transplantation, with cohorts A, B and C differing in prior brentuximab vedotin exposure. A total of fewer than 70 patients with relapsed/refractory classical Hodgkin lymphoma made up the trial cohort, and each patient's best overall response was complete response, partial response or progressive disease. In the multi-cohort phase II CheckMate 205 trial, trial patients received single-agent nivolumab. An independent review committee assessed best overall response by applying the 2007 International Working Group response criteria. Trial PBMCs were collected just before the start of nivolumab (C1D1) and during therapy at cycle 2 day 1 and cycle 4 day 1. Peripheral blood was collected in 8 mL Vacutainer Cell Preparation Tubes, from which PBMCs were isolated by centrifugation and then cryopreserved.

About this clone: What this receptor recognizes is not known. Nothing much larger sits one base from this clone, and base qualities are not available.

The CDR3 holds 15 amino acids from the cysteine to the phenylalanine. Here the CDR3 DNA is all that survives: 45 bases in frame from base 1. Relative to germline, V is missing 3 bases and J is missing 5 bases, with 11 bases of the junction outside any gene match. CDR1 and CDR2 are read off the germline V gene as SQVTM and ANQGSEA. Study-wide findings and limitations: Lower diversity was seen in patients whose nivolumab began less than 1 year after ASCT, and these patients were left out of later analyses so that immune reconstitution would not confound the results. Baseline TCR diversity was reported to be lower in newly diagnosed patients than in healthy donors, and even lower in relapsed/refractory patients. The study was limited to a single clinical trial cohort, and causes of repertoire differences, possibly disease activity or prior therapy, remained undefined. Trial patients with a complete response had baseline diversity similar to that of newly diagnosed patients, while partial responders and progressors had significantly lower diversity. By C4D1, a significant rise was seen in CD4+ TCR diversity but not in CD8+ TCR diversity (p=0.0027 vs p=0.16), and the rise was most apparent among complete responders (p=0.02).

The Qiagen DNeasy kit was used to extract genomic DNA from unsorted PBMCs and from the negatively selected CD4+ and CD8+ fractions. TCR beta CDR3 regions were subjected to amplification by immunoSEQ multiplex PCR with primers that anneal to V and J segments. A synthetic immune receptor repertoire was used to minimize amplification bias, and any remaining bias was removed computationally after sequencing. Under the source paper's analysis protocol: Custom Python scripts were used to quantify repertoire diversity as the Shannon entropy index. Unsorted, CD4+ and CD8+ repertoires were analyzed separately, except for combined analyses in which CD4+ and CD8+ sequences were merged in silico. Clonal expansion was defined as at least a 2-fold frequency increase after treatment relative to C1D1, with a pseudocount of 0.5 for undetected baseline clones. Clones with 0 or 1 copy at C1D1 were defined as singleton clones, while clones with 2 or more copies were defined as non-singleton clones. Clones expanded in unsorted samples were labelled as CD4+, CD8+ or unknown by matching protein sequences in sorted samples from the same patient. Diversity changes from C1D1 to C4D1 were tested in paired samples using Wilcoxon tests. Imported from immuneACCESS, the table was reduced by TCRdb to in-frame sequences with V and J called. These copies leave out some clones; in studies compared against another copy, an unresolved V gene accounts for under half, and the cause of the remainder is not known. From that table come the V and J calls and clone size; the DNA was used to work out D and trimming. In this sample the table shows about 15,000 clones, about 66% of which occur a single time. Approximately 8% of the sample lies in the top ten.

The rearrangement joined TRBV29-1 to TRBJ2-7; 9 central nucleotides agree with TRBD2. This clonotype was sampled from a human donor with classical Hodgkin lymphoma. The starting material was peripheral blood mononuclear cells (PBMCs), obtained before the second cycle of nivolumab. This receptor has the CDR3 CSVDVSTSGGDEQYF. At the DNA level, the sequence is TGCAGCGTTGACGTATCGACTAGCGGCGGGGACGAGCAGTACTTC.